Listed below are T cell receptor beta chains from one sample, sequenced in a study of cytomegalovirus exposure and HLA in healthy donors. Generated by immunoSEQ multiplex PCR, the TCRdb table keeps only in-frame clones and is missing some. The data hold 200,000 to 250,000 clones, with just over 75% observed a single time. What was sequenced was PBMCs. The receptors were gathered from a woman aged 60 to 75 in good health and CMV-seropositive. Each CDR3 is given with its conserved first and last residue. The D gene is left open where the match is weak. Clone size, where shown, is once, few, many, or a class for clones that have expanded.

TRBV6-4	TRBJ2-2	once	TRBD2	TGTGCCAGCAGTGTAACTAGCGGGGGGTCCCGGGAGCTGTTTTTT	CASSVTSGGSRELFF
TRBV7-2	TRBJ2-5	.	.	TGTGCCAGCACGCCGGGACAAGGACGAGGCGAAGAGACCCAGTACTTC	CASTPGQGRGEETQYF
TRBV19	TRBJ1-1	.	TRBD1	TGTGCCAGTAGTGGCGGAGGGGGCGCATATAACACTGAAGCTTTCTTT	CASSGGGGAYNTEAFF
TRBV10-1	TRBJ2-1	.	.	TGCGCCAGCGCTCAGGGGAACTACAATGAGCAGTTCTTC	CASAQGNYNEQFF
TRBV11-3	TRBJ2-3	once	.	TGTGCCAGCAGCTCCCGTGGGGGGGATACGCAGTATTTT	CASSSRGGDTQYF
TRBV9	TRBJ1-1	once	.	TGTGCCAGCAGCCCTGCACAGGGTTTAGACACTGAAGCTTTCTTT	CASSPAQGLDTEAFF
TRBV7-9	TRBJ1-2	.	TRBD1	TGTGCCAGCAGCTTATTCACAGGGGGCGATGGCTACACCTTC	CASSLFTGGDGYTF
TRBV11-3	TRBJ1-1	once	.	TGTGCCAGCAGCCACTCCTCAGGGGCGGCCACTGAAGCTTTCTTT	CASSHSSGAATEAFF
TRBV5-1	TRBJ2-3	.	.	TGCGCCAGCAGCTTTAGTTCTTCGGGAGATACGCAGTATTTT	CASSFSSSGDTQYF
TRBV7-2	TRBJ1-1	few	.	TGTGCCAGCAGCTTAGACAGGGTGAACACTGAAGCTTTCTTT	CASSLDRVNTEAFF
TRBV5-6	TRBJ2-4	few	TRBD2	TGTGCCAGCAGCTTGGCGCTAGCGGGGGGAAACATTCAGTACTTC	CASSLALAGGNIQYF
TRBV30	TRBJ2-3	once	.	TGTGCCTGGATTTTTAGGGGCCGTAGCACAGATACGCAGTATTTT	CAWIFRGRSTDTQYF
TRBV16	TRBJ1-2	.	.	TGTGCCAGCAGCCAATCGCCAGGTTCGTATGGCTACACCTTC	CASSQSPGSYGYTF
TRBV6-6	TRBJ1-3	once	TRBD1	TGTGCCAGCCTAGGGACAGACGGAAACACCATATATTTT	CASLGTDGNTIYF
TRBV9	TRBJ2-3	.	TRBD2	TGTGCCAGCAGCGGGCTATCGGGGAGGGGCACAGATACGCAGTATTTT	CASSGLSGRGTDTQYF
TRBV11-1	TRBJ2-2	.	.	TGTGCCAGCAGCTTATATGAGCGAAACACCGGGGAGCTGTTTTTT	CASSLYERNTGELFF
TRBV30	TRBJ1-5	few	.	TGTGCCTGGAGCGGAAAAAGCGGGGGGCTTCGCAATCAGCCCCAGCATTTT	CAWSGKSGGLRNQPQHF
TRBV7-9	TRBJ2-5	once	TRBD1	TGTGCCAGCAGCCCCAGGGGGCCCGAGACCCAGTACTTC	CASSPRGPETQYF
TRBV5-8	TRBJ2-7	.	TRBD1	TGTGCCAGCAGCTTGGGGACAGGACTCACCTACGAGCAGTACTTC	CASSLGTGLTYEQYF
TRBV5-1	TRBJ2-7	.	.	TGCGCCAGCAGCTACAGTGGCTTCCGAAGGGGCGAGCAGTACTTC	CASSYSGFRRGEQYF
TRBV18	TRBJ2-1	.	.	TGTGCCAGCTCGGGCCCATCAGCGGGTTCCTACAATGAGCAGTTCTTC	CASSGPSAGSYNEQFF
TRBV15	TRBJ1-1	.	TRBD1	TGTGCCACCAGCAGAGATCGTTTCGGCAGGGGGACTGAAGCTTTCTTT	CATSRDRFGRGTEAFF
TRBV7-9	TRBJ1-1	.	.	TGTGCCAGCAGCTTGAACTCAGGGAACACTGAAGCTTTCTTT	CASSLNSGNTEAFF
TRBV5-1	TRBJ1-2	.	TRBD1	TGCGCCAGCAGCTTGGAGGACAGGGGGCGAGGCTATGGCTACACCTTC	CASSLEDRGRGYGYTF
TRBV5-1	TRBJ1-4	once	TRBD1	TGCGCCAGCAGCGGCGGGACAGTTAATGAAAAACTGTTTTTT	CASSGGTVNEKLFF
TRBV5-1	TRBJ2-2	.	TRBD1	TGCGCCAGCAGCCTCGGGACAGGACACACCGGGGAGCTGTTTTTT	CASSLGTGHTGELFF
TRBV7-2	TRBJ2-1	.	TRBD2	TGTGCCAGCAGCGTTCAAAGCGGGGGGTACAATGAGCAGTTCTTC	CASSVQSGGYNEQFF
TRBV12-5	TRBJ2-5	.	.	TGTGCTAGTGGGCGCGGCGGGACCCACGGGGAGACCCAGTACTTC	CASGRGGTHGETQYF
TRBV13	TRBJ1-1	.	.	TGTGCCAGCAGCTTAGGCCGGGTGCACCAGGGCACTGAAGCTTTCTTT	CASSLGRVHQGTEAFF
TRBV5-1	TRBJ2-7	.	.	TGCGCCAGCAGCTTGATAGGGGGCGAGCAGTACTTC	CASSLIGGEQYF
TRBV19	TRBJ1-2	.	TRBD1	TGTGCCAGTAGTGTGGGGGACAGGAACGTTTATGGCTACACCTTC	CASSVGDRNVYGYTF
TRBV10-2	TRBJ2-1	.	.	TGCGCCACCTCGGGGGAAACCTACAATGAGCAGTTCTTC	CATSGETYNEQFF
TRBV7-9	TRBJ2-1	.	.	TGTGCCAGCAGCTTGTTTGACAGCTCCTACAATGAGCAGTTCTTC	CASSLFDSSYNEQFF
TRBV2	TRBJ1-1	.	.	TGTGCCAGCAGGACAGTACTCGACACTGAAGCTTTCTTT	CASRTVLDTEAFF
TRBV19	TRBJ2-1	.	TRBD1	TGTGCCAGTAGGACGGACAGGGGCACCTACAATGAGCAGTTCTTC	CASRTDRGTYNEQFF
TRBV5-1	TRBJ2-5	.	TRBD2	TGCGCCAGCAGCTTGGGGGGTAGCGGGGGCCAAGAGACCCAGTACTTC	CASSLGGSGGQETQYF
TRBV28	TRBJ2-1	.	TRBD1	TGTGCCAGAGCACCCGGACAGGGCATAGTCCATGAGCAGTTCTTC	CARAPGQGIVHEQFF
TRBV7-9	TRBJ1-6	.	.	TGTGCCAGCAAAGGGGGTTTTCTAGGATCACCCCTCCACTTT	CASKGGFLGSPLHF
TRBV5-1	TRBJ2-1	.	.	TGCGCCAGCAGCTTGGCGGGAGAGGACAATGAGCAGTTCTTC	CASSLAGEDNEQFF
TRBV5-1	TRBJ2-1	.	.	TGCGCCAGCAGCTTGGTGGGCATCTACAATGAGCAGTTCTTC	CASSLVGIYNEQFF
TRBV15	TRBJ2-7	.	.	TGTGCCACCAGCAGAGGTACGGAGGACGAGCAGTACTTC	CATSRGTEDEQYF
TRBV30	TRBJ1-2	.	TRBD1	TGTGCCTGGAGTTGGGGACAGCTTGGCTACACCTTC	CAWSWGQLGYTF
TRBV18	TRBJ2-3	.	.	TGTGCCAGCTCACCCCGGGACATAGCCTTTAGCACAGATACGCAGTATTTT	CASSPRDIAFSTDTQYF
TRBV7-2	TRBJ1-1	.	.	TGTGCCAGCAGCCCTACAGGGTCGGCGACTGAAGCTTTCTTT	CASSPTGSATEAFF
TRBV9	TRBJ2-6	.	.	TGTGCCAGCAGCCCCCCTGGCTCCTCTGGGGCCAACGTCCTGACTTTC	CASSPPGSSGANVLTF
TRBV6-5	TRBJ2-7	.	.	TGTGCCAGCAGTTCGGCAGGGTCGTACGAGCAGTACTTC	CASSSAGSYEQYF
TRBV29-1	TRBJ2-3	.	.	TGCAGCGTTGAACCCCTATTTACGGATACGCAGTATTTT	CSVEPLFTDTQYF
TRBV9	TRBJ2-5	.	TRBD1	TGTGCCAGCAGCGTAGTCGGGACAGGGGGTAGGGAGACCCAGTACTTC	CASSVVGTGGRETQYF
TRBV14	TRBJ2-3	.	.	TGTGCCAGCAGCCAAGACCGCCGGGATACGCAGTATTTT	CASSQDRRDTQYF
TRBV19	TRBJ2-7	.	.	TGTGCCAGTAGTTCCCGCGCCTACGAGCAGTACTTC	CASSSRAYEQYF
TRBV7-9	TRBJ2-1	few	.	TGTGCCAGCAGAAGGGGGTGGAGAAGCTCCTACAATGAGCAGTTCTTC	CASRRGWRSSYNEQFF
TRBV5-1	TRBJ2-1	.	.	TGCGCCAGCAGCTTTGTAGCAACCCCTTGGAATGAGCAGTTCTTC	CASSFVATPWNEQFF